This TCR beta chain was documented in a study of cytomegalovirus exposure and HLA in healthy donors. For the study at large: The roughly 120 million unique TCR beta sequences, from some 170 million T cells, were found by an earlier analysis. Study-wide results and limits: When a later analysis compared HLA-associated TCR beta chains with equally common others, the HLA-associated chains turned out to be more clonally expanded and to have lower generation probabilities. Later analysis suggested links between common viral pathogens and several top significant clusters. Reportedly, TCR beta sequences accurately predicted HLA-A and HLA-B alleles in most subjects.

The CDR3 runs to 14 residues. CDR1 and CDR2 from the germline V gene are MNHNS and SASEGT. Deletions cut 6 bases from V and 1 base from J, with 10 bases between. About this clone itself: Its antigen is as yet unknown.

Both 60 Vbeta primers and 13 Jbeta primers went into the PCR. Some clones are missing from TCRdb's copy, which holds only in-frame ones; the method was immunoSEQ multiplex PCR. The sample consists of around 68,000 clones, around 80% of them appearing once. This receptor was taken from a woman under 40 in good health and CMV-seropositive. V is TRBV6-1 and J is TRBJ1-3, with a weak D call TRBD1 (6 bases). Sequenced sample: PBMCs. The CDR3 nucleotides are TGTGCCAGCAGGTCCACAGGGTCTGGAAACACCATATATTTT. Protein: CASRSTGSGNTIYF.